Included here is one TCR beta chain sequence, with context. Its cognate antigen is unknown. A multiplex PCR was run with 60 Vbeta primers and 13 Jbeta primers. Clones were read by immunoSEQ multiplex PCR, and TCRdb kept only the in-frame ones, dropping some. The sample consists of about 130,000 clones, roughly three quarters of them appearing once. The record originates from a study of cytomegalovirus exposure and HLA in healthy donors. The CDR3 is made up of 14 amino acids. Germline trimming cut 4 bases from V and 3 bases from J; bases unmatched to any gene: 3. Germline CDR1 reads ENHRY; CDR2 reads SYGVKD. General observations from the study: The investigators catalogued some 160 TCR beta chains as cytomegalovirus-associated. Reports showed the classifier diagnosing cytomegalovirus status with high specificity and sensitivity.

Sequenced sample: PBMCs. The rearrangement joins TRBV10-3 to TRBJ2-1; TRBD2 agrees at 7 bases. The source of this sequence is a woman aged 40 to 49 in good health and CMV-seronegative. CDR3: CAISGGGGYNEQFF. In nucleotides, the CDR3 is TGTGCCATCAGTGGTGGCGGGGGCTACAATGAGCAGTTCTTC.